This T cell receptor (beta chain) was identified during a study of cytotoxic CD8 clonotypes in ibrutinib-treated CLL. Whole-study context: The study recorded mean values of about 260,000 productive templates and approximately 90,000 productive rearrangements per sample.

With respect to this clone: Antigen: not known.

Method: immunoSEQ multiplex PCR; TCRdb's copy keeps in-frame clones and lacks some. The profile covers under 150,000 clones, with 75% to 85% appearing a single time and less than 9% taken by the ten largest. Study-wide results and caveats: Sample timing was unmatched between remission and later-progressing patients; lymph nodes unstudied.

This TCR was sampled from a human donor with chronic lymphocytic leukemia. The material was PBMCs, obtained after 36 months of ibrutinib treatment.

CDR3 amino acids: CASSWVGDKKAFF. CDR3 DNA sequence: TGTGCCAGCAGCTGGGTGGGGGACAAAAAAGCTTTCTTT. The J gene is TRBJ1-1, the V gene TRBV6-5, with a tentative D call TRBD1 (6 bases). Trimming took off 6 bases at V and 9 bases at J, with 17 bases between the two ends. This CDR3 contains 13 residues. Germline CDR1 and CDR2: MNHEY and SVGAGI.